These 17 T cell receptor beta chains came from one sample sequenced in a study of T cell repertoires in cytomegalovirus infection. One entry per CDR3 protein, called by TCRdb with MiXCR from the reads. The sample contains about 68,000 distinct CDR3 sequences, 22% of which appear only once. Which antigens these TCRs recognize remains unknown. Material for sequencing was PBMCs, sequenced either directly or after in vitro stimulation (not recorded which). Receptors were obtained from a human donor in good health (CMV status not recorded). Some clones in this sample may be carry-over from other donors' samples.

In this sample, this clonotype turned up a few times. The rearrangement uses TRBV19 and TRBJ2-7; 13 positions match TRBD2. The germline V gene has CDR1 LNHDA and CDR2 SQIVND (reference sequence). V gave up 6 bases and J gave up 1 base; unmatched junction bases: 3. This CDR3 is built from 15 residues. CDR3 protein: CASSRTSGRSYEQYF. Here the CDR3 DNA reads TGTGCCAGTAGCCGGACTAGCGGGAGATCCTACGAGCAGTACTTC.

This clonotype turned up a few times. This sequence joins TRBV7-9 and TRBJ1-4, with 7 bases that match TRBD1. V trimming: 6 bases; J trimming: 4 bases; junction bases outside the gene matches: 8. This CDR3 contains 15 residues. From germline, CDR1 is SEHNR and CDR2 FQNEAQ (reference sequence). This chain's CDR3 is CASRPDRVGNEKLFF. CDR3 nucleotide sequence: TGTGCCAGCAGACCTGACAGGGTTGGTAATGAAAAACTGTTTTTT.

A few counts support this clonotype. J is TRBJ1-1 and V is TRBV6-5, with D perhaps matching TRBD1 (6 bases). Germline values: CDR1 MNHEY, CDR2 SVGAGI. Trimming shortened V by 5 bases and J by 4 bases, and 23 bases separated the two germline ends. CDR3 length: 17 amino acids. The CDR3 DNA sequence: TGTGCCAGCAGTACATCGAAGGGGGTGGGTACCGGCACTGAAGCTTTCTTT. Protein sequence: CASSTSKGVGTGTEAFF.

The gene calls are TRBV28 and TRBJ2-7; 11 nucleotides agree with TRBD2. CDR1 and CDR2 from the germline V gene are MDHEN and SYDVKM. Trimming took 6 bases from V and 6 from J; bases not matched to a gene: 7. The CDR3 contains 14 residues. The CDR3: CASRPPLAGVEQYF. In DNA form, the CDR3 reads TGTGCCAGCAGACCCCCACTAGCGGGAGTCGAGCAGTACTTC.

The chain couples TRBV7-9 to TRBJ1-2, with D possibly being TRBD1 (5 bases). This CDR3 is built from 14 residues. From germline, CDR1 is SEHNR and CDR2 FQNEAQ (reference sequence). Trimming took off 0 bases at V and 7 bases at J, with 12 bases between the two ends. Here the CDR3 reads CASSLALVGAGYTF. CDR3 nucleotides: TGTGCCAGCAGCTTAGCGCTTGTTGGGGCTGGCTACACCTTC.

The sample holds many counts of this clonotype. This chain joins TRBV6-1 and TRBJ1-5; D remains ambiguous. Germline V gives CDR1 MNHNS, CDR2 SASEGT. The CDR3 has 13 residues. Between the trimmed V and J ends, which lost 1 base and 3 bases, there was a span of 4 bases. CDR3 DNA sequence: TGTGCCAGCAGTGAAGGGAACAATCAGCCCCAGCATTTT. Its translation: CASSEGNNQPQHF.

This clonotype was detected only a few times. J is TRBJ2-1 and V is TRBV4-3, with D unclear. The CDR3 is 16 residues long. The germline V gene has CDR1 LGHNA and CDR2 YSLEER. Trimming left V 2 bases short and J 0 bases short, with 11 bases between. CDR3 sequence: CASSQLASSSYNEQFF. CDR3 DNA: TGCGCCAGCAGCCAACTTGCAAGCAGCTCCTACAATGAGCAGTTCTTC.

This chain connects TRBV6-5 to TRBJ2-1; TRBD2 might be the D (5 bases). Germline CDR1 MNHEY, CDR2 SVGAGI. Trimming cost V 2 bases and J 3 bases, with 11 bases left between them. This CDR3 contains 15 residues. The CDR3 nucleotides read TGTGCCAGCAGTTACCGCGGGCCATTCTACAATGAGCAGTTCTTC. Translated, it gives CASSYRGPFYNEQFF.

The table lists this clonotype with many counts. This chain links TRBV28 with TRBJ2-7, with D maybe TRBD2 (7 bases). The germline gives CDR1 MDHEN, CDR2 SYDVKM. The CDR3 extends over 15 amino acids. V lost 6 bases, J lost 5 bases, and 20 bases lay in between. CDR3 protein: CASSPRLGAGDEQYV. Written as DNA, the CDR3 is TGTGCCAGCAGCCCACGGTTGGGGGCGGGGGACGAGCAGTACGTC.

The table lists this clonotype with a few counts. The genes are TRBV6-2 or TRBV6-3 and TRBJ1-5; the match to TRBD1 covers 7 bases. The germline gives CDR1 MNHEY, CDR2 SVGEGT. The CDR3 is made up of 16 amino acids. V shed 2 bases and J 3 bases; nucleotides not matched to a gene: 7. The CDR3 sequence: CASSYPWTGPNQPQHF. The CDR3 nucleotides are TGTGCCAGCAGTTACCCATGGACAGGCCCCAATCAGCCCCAGCATTTT.

The chain recombines TRBV11-3 with TRBJ2-2; the D gene could be TRBD1 or TRBD2 (7 bases each). The germline V gene encodes CDR1 SGHNT and CDR2 YENEEA. V shed 7 bases and J shed 2 bases, with 14 bases lying between them. The CDR3 length is 15 residues. The CDR3 protein is CASNQGGFNTGELFF. CDR3 DNA: TGTGCCAGCAACCAGGGGGGGTTCAACACCGGGGAGCTGTTTTTT.

The rearrangement joins TRBV19 to TRBJ1-1; TRBD1 matches at 7 bases. Germline V gene lookup returns CDR1 LNHDA and CDR2 SQIVND (reference sequence). V dropped 6 bases and J dropped 4; count of bases not matched to a gene: 8. The CDR3 sequence is 14 residues long. The CDR3 DNA follows: TGTGCCAGTAGCGCAACAGGGGTTGGCACTGAAGCTTTCTTT. It translates to CASSATGVGTEAFF.

This rearrangement joins TRBV7-3 to TRBJ2-3, with 7 nucleotides matching TRBD1. CDR3 size: 14 residues. Germline V gene lookup returns CDR1 SGHTA and CDR2 FQGTGA. V shed 5 bases, J shed 6 bases, and the junction held 8 bases outside the gene matches. The CDR3 region has the DNA TGTGCCAGCAGCCCAAACAGGGGTTCGGATACGCAGTATTTT. This gives the protein CASSPNRGSDTQYF.

The sample holds a few counts of this clonotype. The chain employs TRBV19 and TRBJ2-3; no firm D call. V lost 4 bases and J 1 base, leaving 9 bases between the germline ends. The CDR3 loop spans 14 amino acids. Looked up from germline, CDR1 is LNHDA and CDR2 is SQIVND (reference sequence). CDR3 sequence reads: CASSTPVGTDTQYF. CDR3 sequence (DNA): TGTGCCAGTAGTACCCCAGTAGGCACAGATACGCAGTATTTT. The whole variable domain, filled in from reference TRBV19 and TRBJ2-3, reads DGGITQSPKYLFRKEGQNVTLSCEQNLNHDAMYWYRQDPGQGLRLIYYSQIVNDFQKGDIAEGYSVSREKKESFPLTVTSAQKNPTAFYLCASSTPVGTDTQYFGPGTRLTVL.

This clonotype has just a few counts. The chain carries TRBV12-3 or TRBV12-4 and TRBJ2-7; D gene ambiguous. V was clipped by 5 bases and J by 4 bases, with 6 bases between them. This CDR3 is built from 11 residues. The CDR3: CASSHGYEQYV. CDR3 bases: TGTGCCAGCAGTCACGGTTACGAGCAGTACGTC.

The CDR3 nucleotides read TGTGCCAGCACCGGGGGACTAGCGGGGTCCAATGAGCAGTTCTTC. This encodes CASTGGLAGSNEQFF. This chain links TRBV5-4 with TRBJ2-1; TRBD2 agrees at 13 bases. Unmatched junction bases numbered 6, after V lost 6 bases and J lost 6 bases. The CDR3 consists of 15 residues. Per germline, CDR1 SGHNT and CDR2 YYREEE (reference sequence).

The chain is built from TRBV7-9 and TRBJ2-7, with D unresolved. In germline, CDR1 is SEHNR, CDR2 FQNEAQ (reference sequence). The CDR3 has 12 amino acids. Trimming stripped 5 bases from V and 2 bases from J, with 7 bases between. The CDR3 DNA reads as TGTGCCAGCAGCGGACCAGCCTACGAGCAGTACTTC. Translation: CASSGPAYEQYF.